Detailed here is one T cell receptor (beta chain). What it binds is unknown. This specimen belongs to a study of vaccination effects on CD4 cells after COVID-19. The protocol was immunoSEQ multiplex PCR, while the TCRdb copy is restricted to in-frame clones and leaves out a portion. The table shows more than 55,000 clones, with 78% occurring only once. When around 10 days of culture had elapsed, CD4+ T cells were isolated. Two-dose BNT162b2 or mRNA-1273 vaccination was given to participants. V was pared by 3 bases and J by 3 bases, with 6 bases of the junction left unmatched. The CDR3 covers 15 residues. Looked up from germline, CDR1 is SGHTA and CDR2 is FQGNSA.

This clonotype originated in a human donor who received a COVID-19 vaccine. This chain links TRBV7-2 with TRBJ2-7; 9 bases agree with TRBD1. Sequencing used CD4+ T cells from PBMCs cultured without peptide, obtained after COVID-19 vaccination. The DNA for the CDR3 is TGTGCCAGCAGCTTGACAGGGGGGTTTATCTACGAGCAGTACTTC. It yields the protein CASSLTGGFIYEQYF.